These T cell receptor beta chains were read from a single sample in a study of neoadjuvant nivolumab and ipilimumab in lung cancer. The assay was immunoSEQ multiplex PCR, and TCRdb's table has in-frame clones only and misses some. This table holds thousands of clones, around 79% found once. Source: tumor tissue, taken after neoadjuvant nivolumab, alone or with ipilimumab, at or shortly before surgery. The receptor source for this set is an adult with non-small cell lung cancer. The CDR3 runs from the conserved cysteine through the conserved F or W. D genes are given only for firm matches. Where a row states a size, it is once, few, many or the class of an expanded clone; other rows omit it.

d_call,v_call,j_call,clone_size,cdr3_length,cdr3_aa,cdr3_nt
.,TRBV6-1,TRBJ2-3,.,16,CASSDRDSAPTDTQYF,TGTGCCAGCAGTGATCGGGACTCAGCTCCCACAGATACGCAGTATTTT
.,TRBV28,TRBJ2-1,.,14,CASRAGERFAEQFF,TGTGCCAGCAGAGCAGGGGAACGATTCGCTGAGCAGTTCTTC
TRBD2,TRBV7-8,TRBJ2-3,large,17,CASSLKLAGDGTDTQYF,TGTGCCAGCAGCTTAAAGCTAGCGGGGGATGGCACAGATACGCAGTATTTT
.,TRBV5-6,TRBJ2-1,.,16,CASSLLLDRSYNEQFF,TGTGCCAGCAGCTTGTTACTAGACCGCTCCTACAATGAGCAGTTCTTC
.,TRBV14,TRBJ1-6,.,14,CASSRYGSLSPLHF,TGTGCCAGCAGCCGTTACGGATCACTTTCACCCCTCCACTTT
.,TRBV5-1,TRBJ2-1,.,14,CASRSRDKANEQFF,TGCGCCAGCAGGTCCCGGGACAAGGCAAATGAGCAGTTCTTC
.,TRBV2,TRBJ1-1,few,13,CASSEAGNTEAFF,TGTGCCAGCAGTGAAGCGGGGAACACTGAAGCTTTCTTT
TRBD2,TRBV7-2,TRBJ2-2,.,14,CASSSTSGTGELFF,TGTGCCAGCAGCTCAACTAGCGGAACCGGGGAGCTGTTTTTT
.,TRBV19,TRBJ2-3,.,14,CASRPGGSTDTQYF,TGTGCCAGCCGACCCGGGGGAAGCACAGATACGCAGTATTTT
TRBD2,TRBV7-7,TRBJ2-2,.,13,CASTGGTTGELFF,TGTGCTAGCACGGGGGGGACCACCGGGGAGCTGTTTTTT
.,TRBV5-1,TRBJ2-1,.,12,CASSLQGGEQFF,TGCGCCAGCAGCCTACAGGGAGGAGAGCAGTTCTTC
.,TRBV5-1,TRBJ1-1,.,14,CASRFGELDTEAFF,TGCGCCAGCAGATTTGGAGAGTTGGACACTGAAGCTTTCTTT
TRBD1,TRBV7-2,TRBJ1-6,.,13,CASSPTGPSPLHF,TGTGCCAGCAGCCCGACAGGGCCCTCACCCCTCCACTTT
.,TRBV5-1,TRBJ2-7,few,15,CASSRGGSSGYEQYF,TGCGCCAGCAGCCGAGGAGGCTCCTCAGGGTACGAGCAGTACTTC
.,TRBV28,TRBJ1-5,.,15,CASSYLQGGAQPQHF,TGTGCCAGCAGTTACCTACAGGGTGGTGCTCAGCCCCAGCATTTT
.,TRBV5-1,TRBJ2-1,.,15,CASSFGQGLYNEQFF,TGCGCCAGCAGCTTTGGCCAGGGATTATACAATGAGCAGTTCTTC
.,TRBV20-1,TRBJ2-7,.,10,CSASLRDQYF,TGCAGTGCGTCGCTGCGGGATCAGTACTTC
.,TRBV2,TRBJ1-6,.,14,CASSARSLNSPLHF,TGTGCCAGCAGTGCCCGTTCCCTGAACTCACCCCTCCACTTT
.,TRBV6-5,TRBJ1-5,.,15,CASSWGVGGNQPQHF,TGTGCCAGCAGTTGGGGGGTTGGCGGCAATCAGCCCCAGCATTTT
.,TRBV2,TRBJ1-1,.,12,CASNRGNTEAFF,TGTGCCAGCAATAGGGGGAACACTGAAGCTTTCTTT
TRBD2,TRBV6-6,TRBJ2-1,.,14,CASSYSIGLGEQFF,TGTGCCAGCAGTTACTCCATTGGACTAGGTGAGCAGTTCTTC
.,TRBV9,TRBJ2-2,.,13,CASSVVGAGELFF,TGTGCCAGCAGCGTAGTGGGGGCCGGGGAGCTGTTTTTT
.,TRBV4-3,TRBJ1-2,.,14,CASSQGIKDYGYTF,TGCGCCAGCAGCCAAGGAATAAAGGACTATGGCTACACCTTC
TRBD1,TRBV19,TRBJ1-3,.,16,CASRQGSLAPGNTIYF,TGTGCCAGTCGACAGGGCTCCCTGGCACCTGGAAACACCATATATTTT
.,TRBV5-1,TRBJ2-5,once,14,CASSLVELQETQYF,TGCGCCAGCAGCTTGGTTGAACTTCAAGAGACCCAGTACTTC
TRBD1,TRBV6-1,TRBJ2-7,.,15,CASSPVGTGGYEQYF,TGTGCCAGCAGTCCAGTGGGGACAGGGGGCTACGAGCAGTACTTC
.,TRBV6-5,TRBJ1-3,.,15,CASSGDIRSGNTIYF,TGTGCCAGCAGTGGGGACATACGCTCTGGAAACACCATATATTTT
.,TRBV11-2,TRBJ1-1,.,13,CASSLVPGAEAFF,TGTGCCAGCAGCTTAGTACCGGGGGCTGAAGCTTTCTTT
.,TRBV18,TRBJ1-3,.,15,CASSPFTASGNTIYF,TGTGCCAGCTCACCATTTACAGCCTCTGGAAACACCATATATTTT
.,TRBV28,TRBJ1-2,.,13,CASSTYRIYGYTF,TGTGCCAGCAGTACTTACAGGATCTATGGCTACACCTTC
.,TRBV6-5,TRBJ1-2,.,15,CASSYYPPTDYGYTF,TGTGCCAGCAGTTACTACCCCCCGACTGACTATGGCTACACCTTC
TRBD1,TRBV6-1,TRBJ1-6,.,13,CASIPDRVSTLHF,TGTGCCAGCATACCGGACAGGGTTTCCACCCTCCACTTT
.,TRBV5-6,TRBJ2-6,few,17,CASSFLRSSFGANVLTF,TGTGCCAGCAGCTTTTTACGCTCGTCCTTTGGGGCCAACGTCCTGACTTTC
.,TRBV10-2,TRBJ1-5,.,11,CASRTGQPQHF,TGCGCCAGCAGGACAGGTCAGCCCCAGCATTTT
.,TRBV5-1,TRBJ1-5,.,16,CASSFTGSYSNQPQHF,TGCGCCAGCAGCTTCACAGGGTCGTATAGCAATCAGCCCCAGCATTTT
.,TRBV2,TRBJ1-2,once,14,CASSQTQGGSGYTF,TGTGCCAGCAGCCAAACGCAGGGTGGATCTGGCTACACCTTC
.,TRBV20-1,TRBJ2-7,.,11,CSAVGGGEQYF,TGCAGTGCTGTAGGAGGGGGTGAGCAGTACTTC
TRBD1,TRBV5-4,TRBJ1-2,.,15,CASSSSGTGLAGYTF,TGTGCCAGCAGCTCCTCCGGGACAGGCCTCGCTGGCTACACCTTC
.,TRBV14,TRBJ1-3,once,13,CATNADSGNTIYF,TGTGCCACCAACGCGGACTCTGGAAACACCATATATTTT
.,TRBV29-1,TRBJ1-1,.,12,CSVHWMGPEAFF,TGCAGCGTCCACTGGATGGGGCCGGAAGCTTTCTTT